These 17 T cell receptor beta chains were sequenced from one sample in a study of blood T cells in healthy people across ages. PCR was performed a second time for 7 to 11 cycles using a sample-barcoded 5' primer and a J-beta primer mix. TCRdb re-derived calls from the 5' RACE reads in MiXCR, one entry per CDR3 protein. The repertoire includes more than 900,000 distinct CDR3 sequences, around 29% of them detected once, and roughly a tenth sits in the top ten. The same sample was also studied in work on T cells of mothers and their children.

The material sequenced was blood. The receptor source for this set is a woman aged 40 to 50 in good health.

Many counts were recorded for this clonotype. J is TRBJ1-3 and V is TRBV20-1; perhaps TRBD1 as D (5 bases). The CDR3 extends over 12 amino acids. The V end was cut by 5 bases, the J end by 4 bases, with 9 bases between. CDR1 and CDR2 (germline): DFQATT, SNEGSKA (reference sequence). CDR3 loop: CSALGAGNTIYF. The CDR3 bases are TGCAGTGCTCTTGGGGCAGGAAACACCATATATTTT.

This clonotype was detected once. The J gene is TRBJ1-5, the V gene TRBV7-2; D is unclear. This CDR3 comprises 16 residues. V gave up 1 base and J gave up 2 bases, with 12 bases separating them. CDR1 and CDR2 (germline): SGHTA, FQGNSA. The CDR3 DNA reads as TGTGCCAGCAGCTTAGTAAGTTCGGCGGGCAATCAGCCCCAGCATTTT. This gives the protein CASSLVSSAGNQPQHF.

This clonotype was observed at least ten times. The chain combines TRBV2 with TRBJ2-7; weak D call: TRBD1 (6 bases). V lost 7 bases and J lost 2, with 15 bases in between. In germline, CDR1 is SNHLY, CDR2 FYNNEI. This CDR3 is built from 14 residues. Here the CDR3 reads CASIRDTRTYEQYF. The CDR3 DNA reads TGTGCCAGCATTCGGGACACCCGAACCTACGAGCAGTACTTC.

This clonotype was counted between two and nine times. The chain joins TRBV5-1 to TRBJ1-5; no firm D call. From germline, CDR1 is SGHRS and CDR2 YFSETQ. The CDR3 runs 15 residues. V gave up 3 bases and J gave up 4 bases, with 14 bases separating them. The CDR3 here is CASSSDGRQNQPQHF. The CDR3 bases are TGCGCCAGCAGCTCGGACGGACGGCAGAATCAGCCCCAGCATTTT.

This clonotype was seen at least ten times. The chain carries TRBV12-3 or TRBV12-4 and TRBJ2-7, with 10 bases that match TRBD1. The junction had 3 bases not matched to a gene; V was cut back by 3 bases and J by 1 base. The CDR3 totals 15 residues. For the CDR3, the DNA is TGTGCCAGCAGTTTGAAGGGACAGGGGTCCTACGAGCAGTACTTC. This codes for CASSLKGQGSYEQYF.

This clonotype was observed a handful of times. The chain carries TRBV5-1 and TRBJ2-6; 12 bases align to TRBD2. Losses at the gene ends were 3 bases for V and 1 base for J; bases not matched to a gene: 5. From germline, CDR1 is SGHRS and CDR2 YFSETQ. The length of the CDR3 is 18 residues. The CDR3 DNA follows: TGCGCCAGCAGCTCTCGGACTAGCGGGGAGTCTGGGGCCAACGTCCTGACTTTC. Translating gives CASSSRTSGESGANVLTF. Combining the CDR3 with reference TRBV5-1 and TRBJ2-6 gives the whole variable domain KAGVTQTPRYLIKTRGQQVTLSCSPISGHRSVSWYQQTPGQGLQFLFEYFSETQRNKGNFPGRFSGRQFSNSRSEMNVSTLELGDSALYLCASSSRTSGESGANVLTFGAGSRLTVL.

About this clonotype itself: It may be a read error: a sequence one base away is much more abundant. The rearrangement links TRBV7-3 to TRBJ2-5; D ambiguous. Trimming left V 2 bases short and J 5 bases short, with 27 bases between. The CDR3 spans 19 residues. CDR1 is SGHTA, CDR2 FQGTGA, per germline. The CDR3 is CASSLSSRGQRLSGETQYF. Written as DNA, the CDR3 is TGTGCCAGCAGCTTATCCTCAAGAGGTCAGCGTTTGTCTGGGGAGACCCAGTACTTC.

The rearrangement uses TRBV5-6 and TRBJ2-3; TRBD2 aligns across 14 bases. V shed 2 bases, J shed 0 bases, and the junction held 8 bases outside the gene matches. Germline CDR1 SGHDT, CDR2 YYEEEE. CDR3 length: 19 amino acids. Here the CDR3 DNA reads TGTGCCAGCAGCTTACCAACTGGACTAGCGGGGGGTAGCACAGATACGCAGTATTTT. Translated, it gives CASSLPTGLAGGSTDTQYF.

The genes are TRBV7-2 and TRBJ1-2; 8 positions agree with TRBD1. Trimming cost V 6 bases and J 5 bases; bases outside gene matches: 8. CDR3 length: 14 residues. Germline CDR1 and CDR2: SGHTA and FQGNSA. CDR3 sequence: CASRPRGRGYGYTF. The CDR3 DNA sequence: TGTGCCAGCAGACCCAGGGGGCGCGGGTATGGCTACACCTTC.

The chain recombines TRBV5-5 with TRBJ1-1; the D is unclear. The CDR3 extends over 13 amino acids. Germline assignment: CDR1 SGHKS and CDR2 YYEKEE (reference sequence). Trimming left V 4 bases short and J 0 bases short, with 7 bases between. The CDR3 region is CASSHGLNTEAFF. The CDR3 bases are TGTGCCAGCAGCCATGGACTGAACACTGAAGCTTTCTTT.

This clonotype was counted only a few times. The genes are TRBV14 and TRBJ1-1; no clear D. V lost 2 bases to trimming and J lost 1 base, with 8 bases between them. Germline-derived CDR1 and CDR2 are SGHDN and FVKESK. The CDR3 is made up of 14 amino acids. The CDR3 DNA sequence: TGTGCCAGCAGCCAACAAGGATGGAACACTGAAGCTTTCTTT. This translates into CASSQQGWNTEAFF.

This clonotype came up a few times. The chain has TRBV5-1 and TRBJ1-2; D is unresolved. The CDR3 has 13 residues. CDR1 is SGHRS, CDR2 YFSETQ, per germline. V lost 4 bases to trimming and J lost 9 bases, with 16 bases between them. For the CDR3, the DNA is TGCGCCAGCAGCCTGGAACGGCAGGAGAGCTACACCTTC. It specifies CASSLERQESYTF.

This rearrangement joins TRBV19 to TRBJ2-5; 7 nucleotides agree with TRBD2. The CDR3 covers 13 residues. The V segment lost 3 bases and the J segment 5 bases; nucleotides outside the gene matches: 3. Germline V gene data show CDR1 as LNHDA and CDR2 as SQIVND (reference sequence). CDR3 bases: TGTGCCAGTAGTATCGGGGAGGGTGAGACCCAGTACTTC. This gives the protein CASSIGEGETQYF.

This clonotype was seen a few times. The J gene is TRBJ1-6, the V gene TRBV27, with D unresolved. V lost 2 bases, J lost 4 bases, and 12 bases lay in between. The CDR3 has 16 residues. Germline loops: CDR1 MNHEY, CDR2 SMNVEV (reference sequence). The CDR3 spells CASSLTAENYNSPLHF. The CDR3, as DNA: TGTGCCAGCAGTTTAACGGCAGAAAATTATAATTCACCCCTCCACTTT.

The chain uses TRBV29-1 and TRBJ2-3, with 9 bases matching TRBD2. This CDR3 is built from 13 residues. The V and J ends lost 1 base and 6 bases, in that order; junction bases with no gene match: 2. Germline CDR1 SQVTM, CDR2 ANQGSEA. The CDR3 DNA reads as TGCAGCGTTGAAGGCGGGGGGGCGGATACGCAGTATTTT. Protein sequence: CSVEGGGADTQYF.

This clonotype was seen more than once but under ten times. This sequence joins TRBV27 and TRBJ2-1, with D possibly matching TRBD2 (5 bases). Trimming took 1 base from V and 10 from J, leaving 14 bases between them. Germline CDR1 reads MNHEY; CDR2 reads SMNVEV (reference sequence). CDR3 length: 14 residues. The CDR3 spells CASSLLASPWEQFF. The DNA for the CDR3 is TGTGCCAGCAGTTTATTGGCTAGCCCCTGGGAGCAGTTCTTC.

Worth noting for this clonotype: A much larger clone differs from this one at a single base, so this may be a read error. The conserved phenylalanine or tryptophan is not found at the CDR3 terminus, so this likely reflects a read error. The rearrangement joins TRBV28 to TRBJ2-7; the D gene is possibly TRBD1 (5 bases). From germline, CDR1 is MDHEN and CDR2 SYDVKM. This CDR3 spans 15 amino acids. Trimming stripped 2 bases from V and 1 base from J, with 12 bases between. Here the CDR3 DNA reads TGTGCCAGCAGTTTACCGACAGTAGTATCCTACGAGCAGTACTCC. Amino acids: CASSLPTVVSYEQYS.